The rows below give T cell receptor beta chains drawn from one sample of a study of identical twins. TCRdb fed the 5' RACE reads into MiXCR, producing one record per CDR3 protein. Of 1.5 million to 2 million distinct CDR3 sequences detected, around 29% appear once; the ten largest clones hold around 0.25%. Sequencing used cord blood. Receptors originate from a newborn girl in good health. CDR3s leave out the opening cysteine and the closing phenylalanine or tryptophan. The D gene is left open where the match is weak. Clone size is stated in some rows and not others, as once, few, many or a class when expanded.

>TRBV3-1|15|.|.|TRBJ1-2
ASSQVNRDGVDYGYT
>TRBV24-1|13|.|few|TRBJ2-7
ATSGYFPTSYEQY
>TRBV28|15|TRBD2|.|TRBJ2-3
ASSPVPRLAVTDTQY
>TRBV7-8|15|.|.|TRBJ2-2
ASSRIGGIPNTGELF
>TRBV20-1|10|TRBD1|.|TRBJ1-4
SSSNRGEKLF
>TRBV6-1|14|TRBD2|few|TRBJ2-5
ASNLSGGASLDEQY
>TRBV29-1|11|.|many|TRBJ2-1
SVTRQGYNEQF
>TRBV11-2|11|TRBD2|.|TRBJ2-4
ASSLLSGNIQY
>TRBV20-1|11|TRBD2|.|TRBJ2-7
SARGGASYEQY
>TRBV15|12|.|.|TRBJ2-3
ATTGPGGTDTQY
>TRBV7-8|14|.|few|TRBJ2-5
ASSSHLAPYPETQY
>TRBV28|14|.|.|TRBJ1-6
ASSPHGSSYNSPPH
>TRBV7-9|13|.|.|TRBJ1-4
ASRPTRDLNEKLF
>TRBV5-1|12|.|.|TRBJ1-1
ASSGGSGNTESF
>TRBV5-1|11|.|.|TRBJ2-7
ASRIPAGKEQY
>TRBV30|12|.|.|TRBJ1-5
AWSVTRRNQPQH
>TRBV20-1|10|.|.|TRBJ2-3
SAGTAVDTQY
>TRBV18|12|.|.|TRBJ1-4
ASSPSYVSEKLF
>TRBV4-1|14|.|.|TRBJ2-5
ASSLSGTAAGNEQY
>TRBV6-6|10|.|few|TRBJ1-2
ASSQLGNGYT
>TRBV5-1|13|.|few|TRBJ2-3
ASSLGSHLTDTQY
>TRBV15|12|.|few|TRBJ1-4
ATSRGGINEKLF
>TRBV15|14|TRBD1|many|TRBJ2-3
ATSRGGTVYTDTQY
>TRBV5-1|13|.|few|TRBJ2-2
ASAGLKRATGELF
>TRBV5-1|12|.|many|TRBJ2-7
ASSLIHVGYEQY
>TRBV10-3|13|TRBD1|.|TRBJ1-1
AIKTGGPMNTEAF
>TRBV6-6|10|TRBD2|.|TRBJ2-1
ASSPESSGKF
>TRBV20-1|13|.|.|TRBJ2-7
SARVAGYDSYEQY
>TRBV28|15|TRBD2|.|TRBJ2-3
ASSLSSGRAGTDTQY
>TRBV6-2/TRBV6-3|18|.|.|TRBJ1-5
ASSFNSHGFRRYSNQPQH
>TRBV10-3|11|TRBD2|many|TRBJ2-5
ATRLAGEETQY
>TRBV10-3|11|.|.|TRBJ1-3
AIRWTDRNTIY
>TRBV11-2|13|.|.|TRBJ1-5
ASSWNYPSNQPQH
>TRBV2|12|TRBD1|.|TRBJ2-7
ASSRQGLRSEQY
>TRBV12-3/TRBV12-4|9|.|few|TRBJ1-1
ASSFGRGAF
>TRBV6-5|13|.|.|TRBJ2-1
ASSNGGVGYNEQF
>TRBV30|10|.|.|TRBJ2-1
AWSVTTVQQF
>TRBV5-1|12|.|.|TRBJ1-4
ASSSWEGNEKLF
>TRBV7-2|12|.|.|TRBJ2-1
ASSLEPGGFEQF
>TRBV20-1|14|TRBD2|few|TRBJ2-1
SARVQRGSKADEQF
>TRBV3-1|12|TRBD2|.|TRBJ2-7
ASSLPGLASEQY
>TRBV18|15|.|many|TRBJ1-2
ASSPGSRTRQNYGYT
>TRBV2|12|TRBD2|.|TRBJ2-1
ASNPGLAVNEQF
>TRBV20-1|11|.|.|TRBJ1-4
SVDRATNEKLF
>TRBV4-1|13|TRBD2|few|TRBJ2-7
ASSQGPAGLYEQY
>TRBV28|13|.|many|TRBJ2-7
ASSGGTESSYEQY
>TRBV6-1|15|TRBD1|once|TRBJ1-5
ASSLPGGQISDQPQH
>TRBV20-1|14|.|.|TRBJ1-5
SARPRRGNSNQPQH
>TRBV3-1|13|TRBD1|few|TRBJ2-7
ASSQDKGQSYEQY
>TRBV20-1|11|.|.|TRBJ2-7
SARDFPLSLQY
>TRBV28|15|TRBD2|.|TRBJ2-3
ASSLLGLAGVQDTQY
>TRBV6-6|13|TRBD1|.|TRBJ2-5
ASSYSDRGQETQY
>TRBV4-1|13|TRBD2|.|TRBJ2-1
ASSVLAGGSGEQF
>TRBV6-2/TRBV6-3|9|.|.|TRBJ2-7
TSSHAYEQY